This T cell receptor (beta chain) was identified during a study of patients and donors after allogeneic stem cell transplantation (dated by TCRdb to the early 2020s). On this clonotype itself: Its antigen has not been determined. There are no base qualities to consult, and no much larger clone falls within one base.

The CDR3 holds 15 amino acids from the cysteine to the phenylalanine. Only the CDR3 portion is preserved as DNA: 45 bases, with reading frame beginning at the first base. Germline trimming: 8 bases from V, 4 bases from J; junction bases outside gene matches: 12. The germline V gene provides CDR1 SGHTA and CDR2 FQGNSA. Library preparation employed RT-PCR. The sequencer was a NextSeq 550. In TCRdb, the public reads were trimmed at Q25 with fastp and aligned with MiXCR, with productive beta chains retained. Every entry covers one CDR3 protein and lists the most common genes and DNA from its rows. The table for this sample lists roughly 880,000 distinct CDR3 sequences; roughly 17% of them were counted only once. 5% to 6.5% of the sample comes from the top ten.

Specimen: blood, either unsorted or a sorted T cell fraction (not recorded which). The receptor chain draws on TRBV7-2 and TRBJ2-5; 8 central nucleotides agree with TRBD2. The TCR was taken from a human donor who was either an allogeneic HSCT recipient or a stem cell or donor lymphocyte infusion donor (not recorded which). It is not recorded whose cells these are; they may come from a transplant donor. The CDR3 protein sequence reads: CASLEFGGAVETQYF. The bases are TGTGCCAGCCTGGAGTTCGGGGGGGCCGTAGAGACCCAGTACTTC.